The present T cell receptor (beta chain) was sequenced within a study of siplizumab effects on memory and regulatory T cells. Study results and caveats: Naive or memory phenotype was unassignable for roughly 75-96% of proliferating CD4+ or CD8+ clones.

TCRdb keeps only in-frame clones here, not all; method: immunoSEQ multiplex PCR. This table has approximately 68,000 clones, about 89% appearing once. Regarding this clone: Its target is not known.

The CDR3 runs 13 residues. Germline lookup yields CDR1 MNHEY and CDR2 SVGAGI. The V end was cut by 7 bases, the J end by 4 bases, with 14 bases between. The rearrangement joins TRBV6-5 to TRBJ2-7; D uncertain. The sequenced sample was CD8+ T cells sorted from blood. This receptor was identified in a human donor in good health. The CDR3 sequence: CASKLRQAYEQYF. The DNA of the CDR3 is TGTGCCAGCAAACTTCGACAAGCATACGAGCAGTACTTC.